A single sample is the source of the 9 T cell receptor beta chains below, sequenced in a study of blood T cell repertoires in COVID-19. The protocol was immunoSEQ multiplex PCR, while the TCRdb copy is restricted to in-frame clones and leaves out a portion. The sample lists around 250,000 clones, nearly 90% occurring once. The sample was peripheral blood. These receptors were taken from a human donor in a cohort sampled during active COVID-19.

This sequence joins TRBV4-1 and TRBJ2-5; 10 nucleotides align to TRBD2. CDR3 length: 19 amino acids. Germline V gives CDR1 MGHRA, CDR2 YSYEKL. Losses at the gene ends were 4 bases for V and 4 bases for J; bases not matched to a gene: 18. The CDR3 spells CASSPGVAGGLLGRETQYF. In DNA form, the CDR3 reads TGCGCCAGCAGCCCCGGGGTAGCGGGGGGCCTCCTCGGGAGAGAGACCCAGTACTTC.

This rearrangement joins TRBV19 to TRBJ1-1, with a weak D call TRBD1 (5 bases). V lost 11 bases, J lost 8 bases, and 21 bases lay in between. Germline CDR1 LNHDA, CDR2 SQIVND (reference sequence). The CDR3 is 13 residues long. The CDR3 is CAVITGAATEAFF. The CDR3 nucleotides read TGTGCCGTCATCACTGGGGCAGCTACAGAAGCTTTCTTT. The full variable domain, in which reference TRBV19 and TRBJ1-1 provide the parts outside the CDR3, is DGGITQSPKYLFRKEGQNVTLSCEQNLNHDAMYWYRQDPGQGLRLIYYSQIVNDFQKGDIAEGYSVSREKKESFPLTVTSAQKNPTAFYLCAVITGAATEAFFGQGTRLTVV.

The chain joins TRBV5-1 to TRBJ2-7; tentative D call: TRBD1 (5 bases). CDR3 length equals 13 residues. From germline, CDR1 is SGHRS and CDR2 YFSETQ. Between the trimmed V and J ends, which lost 0 bases and 3 bases, there was a span of 7 bases. The CDR3 nucleotides are TGCGCCAGCAGCTTGGGACAGATCTACGAGCAGTACTTC. Amino acid sequence: CASSLGQIYEQYF.

Notes on this clone: This same CDR3 is encoded by further DNA sequences in the sample. The J gene is TRBJ1-2, the V gene TRBV30, with a weak D call TRBD1 (5 bases). Germline CDR1 GTSNPN, CDR2 SVGIG (reference sequence). The germline V and J ends were trimmed by 0 bases and 4 bases, with 6 bases remaining between them. The CDR3 consists of 12 residues. Written as DNA, the CDR3 is TGTGCCTGGAGTGTGGGGGGCTATGGCTACACCTTC. Encoded protein: CAWSVGGYGYTF.

The rearrangement uses TRBV11-3 and TRBJ2-7, with D possibly TRBD2 on 5 matching bases. The CDR3 has 15 residues. V was pared by 4 bases and J by 2 bases, with 15 bases between. Germline V lookup: CDR1 SGHNT, CDR2 YENEEA. The CDR3 DNA reads TGTGCCAGCAGCTCCTACAGCGGTCTCCCCTACGAGCAGTACTTC. Its protein product is CASSSYSGLPYEQYF.

This chain uses TRBV7-2 with TRBJ1-2, with 10 bases matching TRBD1. From germline, CDR1 is SGHTA and CDR2 FQGNSA. Trimming removed 3 bases from V and 7 bases from J; junction bases left unmatched: 8. This CDR3 has 15 amino acids. Here the CDR3 reads CASSLRFGQGGGYTF. In DNA, the CDR3 is TGTGCCAGCAGCTTGCGCTTTGGACAGGGGGGTGGCTACACCTTC.

V usage is TRBV1 and J usage is TRBJ1-6; no DNA check was done on the table's D call, TRBD1. TRBV1 is labeled a pseudogene. The CDR3 consists of 16 residues. CDR3 DNA: TGCACCAGCAGCCAAGAAGGGGTCGGTCCGCATTCACCCCTCCACTTT. Amino acid sequence: CTSSQEGVGPHSPLHF.

V is TRBV28 and J is TRBJ1-2; D is unresolved. The germline V gene encodes CDR1 MDHEN and CDR2 SYDVKM. The ends were cut back, 4 bases at V and 4 bases at J, with 13 bases in the middle. The CDR3 spans 14 residues. The CDR3 is CASSSGGSIYGYTF. In nucleotides, the CDR3 is TGTGCCAGCAGTTCTGGAGGGAGCATCTATGGCTACACCTTC.

The V call is TRBV24-1, the J call TRBJ1-2, with 10 bases fitting TRBD1. CDR1 is KGHDR and CDR2 is SFDVKD in the germline V gene. The CDR3 contains 15 residues. J lost 8 bases, V lost 6 bases, and 11 bases had no gene match. The CDR3 reads CATSRETGGAEGYTF. The CDR3 bases are TGTGCCACCAGTAGGGAGACAGGGGGCGCCGAGGGCTACACCTTC.